This TCR beta chain is drawn from a study of blood T cell repertoires in COVID-19. Overall study context: Both acute and convalescent COVID-19 samples were obtained from the United States, Italy and Spain. T cells, B-cell-depleted T cells, or PBMCs supplied cDNA or gDNA.

Study processing details: Amplification from reference gene primers served as the basis for estimated nucleated cell counts. Using immunoSEQ multiplex PCR, the repertoire was profiled, and TCRdb retains in-frame clones only, with some absent. V and J calls and clone size follow that table, whereas D and trimming were derived from the DNA. The sample consists of approximately 81,000 clones, roughly 82% of them appearing once. The CDR3 has 16 residues. V was cut by 11 bases and J by 1 base, with 21 bases left in between. Per the germline V gene, CDR1 is LNHDA and CDR2 is SQIVND (reference sequence). This sequence joins TRBV19 and TRBJ2-1, with D possibly matching TRBD2 (6 bases). This TCR was sampled from a human donor in a cohort sampled during active COVID-19. Input material: peripheral blood. The CDR3: CASGGMALGSYNEQFF. CDR3 coding DNA: TGTGCCTCTGGGGGGATGGCCTTGGGATCCTACAATGAGCAGTTCTTC.